This T cell receptor (beta chain) was identified during a study of chemoradiotherapy in HPV16-positive cancers. The wider study: Functional T-cell assays on a couple of HPV16-positive patients' cells defined candidate HPV-specific clones and common TCR motifs.

As for this clone: Its antigen is not identified.

The table came from immunoSEQ multiplex PCR; TCRdb's copy has only in-frame clones and leaves some out. Of tens of thousands of clones listed, roughly 87% are singletons. Germline loops: CDR1 SGDLS, CDR2 YYNGEE. J was trimmed by 7 bases and V by 2 bases; bases with no gene match: 5. The CDR3 loop spans 14 amino acids. General study points: In HPV16-positive patients, HPV-responsive T-cell expansion tracked better recurrence-free survival.

This clonotype originated in a human donor with HPV-associated anogenital cancer. The sample in question was blood, obtained from a patient who underwent chemoradiotherapy. The chain links TRBV9 to TRBJ2-1, with 8 bases matching TRBD2. The CDR3 DNA reads as TGTGCCAGCAGCGTTCGAGCGGGGGTGAATGAGCAGTTCTTC. The encoded protein is CASSVRAGVNEQFF.